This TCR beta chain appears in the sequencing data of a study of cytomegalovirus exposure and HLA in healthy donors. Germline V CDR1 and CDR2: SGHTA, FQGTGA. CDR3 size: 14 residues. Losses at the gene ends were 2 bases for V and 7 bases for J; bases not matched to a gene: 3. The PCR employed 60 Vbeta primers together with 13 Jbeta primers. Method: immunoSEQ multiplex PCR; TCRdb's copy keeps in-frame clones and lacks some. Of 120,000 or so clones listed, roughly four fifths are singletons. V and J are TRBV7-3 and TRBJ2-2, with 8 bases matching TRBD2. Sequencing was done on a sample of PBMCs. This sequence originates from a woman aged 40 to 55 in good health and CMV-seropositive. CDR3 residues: CASSLPREGGELFF. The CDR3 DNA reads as TGTGCCAGCAGCTTACCTCGGGAGGGCGGGGAGCTGTTTTTT.